This TCR beta chain was identified in a study of beta chain features in type 1 diabetes. Study-wide points: Type 1 diabetes patients had TCRB CDR3s that were shorter (moderately but significantly so) in all four CD4+ subsets.

Germline V gene lookup returns CDR1 SGHNT and CDR2 YYREEE (reference sequence). Germline trimming cut 3 bases from V and 5 bases from J; bases unmatched to any gene: 9. This CDR3 has 17 residues. On this clone: Antigen specificity is unknown.

Isolated RNA was reverse transcribed in full, so expressed TCRB transcripts were sequenced. Naive, central memory and regulatory T cell samples averaged about 3.5 million reads. Sequencing was performed with immunoSEQ multiplex PCR; in TCRdb, only in-frame clones are kept and a portion is missing. The sample contains around 690,000 clones, around 12% of which appear only once. This TCR came from a man aged 30 to 45 with type 1 diabetes. The chain uses TRBV5-4 and TRBJ1-6; 9 positions match TRBD1. Sequenced input: naive CD4+ T cells from blood. CDR3 nucleotides: TGTGCCAGCAGCTCGGCCGGGACAGGGATTAATAATTCACCCCTCCACTTT. Translation gives CASSSAGTGINNSPLHF. The full variable domain, rest sourced from reference TRBV5-4 and TRBJ1-6, is ETGVTQSPTHLIKTRGQQVTLRCSSQSGHNTVSWYQQALGQGPQFIFQYYREEENGRGNFPPRFSGLQFPNYSSELNVNALELDDSALYLCASSSAGTGINNSPLHFGNGTRLTVT.